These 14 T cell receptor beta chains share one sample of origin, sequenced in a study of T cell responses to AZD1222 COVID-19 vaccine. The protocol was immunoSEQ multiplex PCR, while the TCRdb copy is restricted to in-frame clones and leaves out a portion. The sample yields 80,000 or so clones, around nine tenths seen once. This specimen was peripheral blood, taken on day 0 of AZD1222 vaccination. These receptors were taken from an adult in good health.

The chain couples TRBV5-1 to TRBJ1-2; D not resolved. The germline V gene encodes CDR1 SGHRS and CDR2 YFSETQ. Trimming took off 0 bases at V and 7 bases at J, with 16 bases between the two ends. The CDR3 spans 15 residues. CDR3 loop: CASSLVPRLLTGYTF. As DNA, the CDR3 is TGCGCCAGCAGCTTGGTCCCCCGTTTGCTGACTGGCTACACCTTC.

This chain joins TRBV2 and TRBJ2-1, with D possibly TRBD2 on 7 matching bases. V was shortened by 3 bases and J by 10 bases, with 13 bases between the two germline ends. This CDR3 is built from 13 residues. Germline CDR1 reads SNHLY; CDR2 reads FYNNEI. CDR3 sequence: CASSEGGRGEQFF. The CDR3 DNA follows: TGTGCCAGCAGTGAGGGGGGGCGAGGAGAGCAGTTCTTC. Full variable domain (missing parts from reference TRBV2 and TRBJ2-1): EPEVTQTPSHQVTQMGQEVILRCVPISNHLYFYWYRQILGQKVEFLVSFYNNEISEKSEIFDDQFSVERPDGSNFTLKIRSTKLEDSAMYFCASSEGGRGEQFFGPGTRLTVL.

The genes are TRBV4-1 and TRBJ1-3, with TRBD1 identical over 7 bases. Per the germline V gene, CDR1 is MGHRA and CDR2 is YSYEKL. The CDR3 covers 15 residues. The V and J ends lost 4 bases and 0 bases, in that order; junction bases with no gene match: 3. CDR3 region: CASSPTGASGNTIYF. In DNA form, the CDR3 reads TGCGCCAGCAGCCCAACAGGGGCCTCTGGAAACACCATATATTTT.

The CDR3 here is CASSLRMQPQHF. In DNA, the CDR3 is TGTGCCAGCAGTTTAAGAATGCAGCCCCAGCATTTT. The chain couples TRBV28 to TRBJ1-5; D gene uncertain. Trimming cost V 2 bases and J 7 bases, with 6 bases left between them. Germline V gene data show CDR1 as MDHEN and CDR2 as SYDVKM. The CDR3 extends over 12 amino acids.

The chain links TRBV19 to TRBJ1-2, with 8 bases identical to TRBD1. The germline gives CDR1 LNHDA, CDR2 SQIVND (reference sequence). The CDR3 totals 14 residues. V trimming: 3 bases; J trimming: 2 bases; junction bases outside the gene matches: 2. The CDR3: CASSMTGVNYGYTF. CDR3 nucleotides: TGTGCCAGTAGTATGACAGGGGTAAACTATGGCTACACCTTC.

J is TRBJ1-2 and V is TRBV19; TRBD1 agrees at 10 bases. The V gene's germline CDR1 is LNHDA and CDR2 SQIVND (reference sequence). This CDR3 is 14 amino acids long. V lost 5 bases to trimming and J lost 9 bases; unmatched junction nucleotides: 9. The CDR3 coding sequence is TGTGCCAGTAGTCTATCACCGGGACAGGGGAGCTACACCTTC. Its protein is CASSLSPGQGSYTF.

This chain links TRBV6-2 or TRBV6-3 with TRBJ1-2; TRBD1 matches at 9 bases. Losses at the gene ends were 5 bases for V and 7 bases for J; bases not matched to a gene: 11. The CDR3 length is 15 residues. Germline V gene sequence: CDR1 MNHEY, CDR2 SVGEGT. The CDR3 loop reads CASSLFIWTGAGYTF. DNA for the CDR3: TGTGCCAGCAGTCTTTTTATTTGGACAGGGGCTGGCTACACCTTC.

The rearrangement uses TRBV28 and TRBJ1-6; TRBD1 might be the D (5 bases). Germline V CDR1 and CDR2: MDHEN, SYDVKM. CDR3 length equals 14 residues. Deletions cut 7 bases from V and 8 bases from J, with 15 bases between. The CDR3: CASTAQGGYSPLHF. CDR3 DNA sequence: TGTGCCAGCACCGCGCAGGGTGGTTATTCACCCCTCCACTTT. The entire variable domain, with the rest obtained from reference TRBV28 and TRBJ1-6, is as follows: DVKVTQSSRYLVKRTGEKVFLECVQDMDHENMFWYRQDPGLGLRLIYFSYDVKMKEKGDIPEGYSVSREKKERFSLILESASTNQTSMYLCASTAQGGYSPLHFGNGTRLTVT.

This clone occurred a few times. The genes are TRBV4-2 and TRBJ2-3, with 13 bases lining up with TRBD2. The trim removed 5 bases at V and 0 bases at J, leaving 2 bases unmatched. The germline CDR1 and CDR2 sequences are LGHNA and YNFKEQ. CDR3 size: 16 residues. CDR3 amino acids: CASSELAGGSTDTQYF. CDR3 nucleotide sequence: TGTGCCAGCAGCGAACTAGCGGGGGGGAGCACAGATACGCAGTATTTT.

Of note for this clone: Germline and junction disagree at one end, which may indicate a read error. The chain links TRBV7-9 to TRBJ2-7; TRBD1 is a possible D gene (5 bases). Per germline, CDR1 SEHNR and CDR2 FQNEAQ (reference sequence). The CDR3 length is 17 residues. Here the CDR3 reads CASTLGSVQGAAYEQYF. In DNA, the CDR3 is TGTGCCAGCACCTTAGGCAGTGTCCAGGGTGCCGCCTACGAGCAGTACTTC.

CDR3 sequence: CASSPHRGYGYTF. CDR3 nucleotides: TGTGCCAGCAGTCCTCACAGGGGTTATGGCTACACCTTC. The chain combines TRBV28 with TRBJ1-2, with 7 nucleotides matching TRBD1. The CDR3 covers 13 residues. J lost 5 bases, V lost 5 bases, and 5 bases had no gene match. In germline, CDR1 is MDHEN, CDR2 SYDVKM.

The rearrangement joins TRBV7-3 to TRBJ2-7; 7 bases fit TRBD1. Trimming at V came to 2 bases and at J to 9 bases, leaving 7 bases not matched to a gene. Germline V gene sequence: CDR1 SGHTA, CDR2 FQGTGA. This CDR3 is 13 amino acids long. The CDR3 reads CASSLWPQGVQYF. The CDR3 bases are TGTGCCAGCAGCTTATGGCCCCAGGGGGTGCAGTACTTC.

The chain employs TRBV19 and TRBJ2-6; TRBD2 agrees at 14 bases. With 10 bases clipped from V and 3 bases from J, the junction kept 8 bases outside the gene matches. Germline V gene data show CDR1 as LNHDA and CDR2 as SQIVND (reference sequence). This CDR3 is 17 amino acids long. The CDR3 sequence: CATMTSGGVRGANVLTF. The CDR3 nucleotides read TGTGCCACCATGACTAGCGGGGGGGTACGTGGGGCCAACGTCCTGACTTTC.

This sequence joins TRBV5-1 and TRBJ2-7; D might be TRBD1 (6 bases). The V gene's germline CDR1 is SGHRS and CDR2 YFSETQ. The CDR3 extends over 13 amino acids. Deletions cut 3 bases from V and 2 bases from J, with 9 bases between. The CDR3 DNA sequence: TGCGCCAGCAGCTCCACAGGGCCCTACGAGCAGTACTTC. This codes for CASSSTGPYEQYF. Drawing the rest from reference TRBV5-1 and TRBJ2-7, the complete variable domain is KAGVTQTPRYLIKTRGQQVTLSCSPISGHRSVSWYQQTPGQGLQFLFEYFSETQRNKGNFPGRFSGRQFSNSRSEMNVSTLELGDSALYLCASSSTGPYEQYFGPGTRLTVT.